One sample yielded the 16 T cell receptor beta chains listed below, sequenced in a study of T cells expressing NK-cell markers. For each CDR3 protein, TCRdb gives one entry from its re-call of the 5' RACE reads, without DNA. Its table lists 500,000 to 700,000 distinct CDR3 sequences. What was sequenced was blood T cells: a sorted CD56 or NKG2C T cell subset, CD4+ or CD8+ T cells, or bulk PBMC T cells (not recorded which). Receptor source: a man aged 18-30 years in good health.

V and J are TRBV7-8 and TRBJ1-2. This CDR3 comprises 15 residues. Germline CDR1 is SGHVS and CDR2 is FQNEAQ. The chain's CDR3 is CASSSERADYYGYTF.

The chain combines TRBV9 with TRBJ2-1; TCRdb lists TRBD2, though no DNA is available to test this call. The CDR3 runs 15 residues. Per the germline V gene, CDR1 is SGDLS and CDR2 is YYNGEE. CDR3 sequence reads: CASSVSGSIVNEQFF.

The gene calls are TRBV12-3 or TRBV12-4 and TRBJ1-1; no DNA is available, so the TRBD1 call from TCRdb remains unchecked. The CDR3 is made up of 14 amino acids. CDR3 in amino acids: CASSPTGELTEAFF.

The chain combines TRBV5-6 with TRBJ2-7; TCRdb proposes TRBD1, but this gene call is untestable without DNA. Germline CDR1 and CDR2: SGHDT and YYEEEE. The CDR3 is made up of 15 amino acids. The CDR3 protein is CASSPIGALTYEQYF.

This chain uses TRBV12-3 or TRBV12-4 with TRBJ2-5; the D call from TCRdb, TRBD2, cannot be confirmed without DNA. The CDR3 spans 15 residues. The CDR3 spells CASSLGAGEGRTQYF.

V usage is TRBV10-3 and J usage is TRBJ2-2; TCRdb's D call, TRBD2, is unchecked because there is no DNA. This CDR3 region has 15 residues. The germline V gene encodes CDR1 ENHRY and CDR2 SYGVKD. The CDR3 sequence is CAISDGAGVTGELFF.

This chain connects TRBV20-1 to TRBJ2-1; the D call from TCRdb, TRBD2, cannot be confirmed without DNA. Germline CDR1 DFQATT, CDR2 SNEGSKA (reference sequence). This CDR3 contains 18 residues. The CDR3 is CSARDRRSGRGGSREQFF.

This chain uses TRBV15 with TRBJ2-5; checking the TCRdb D call of TRBD2 is not possible without DNA. This CDR3 has 14 amino acids. CDR1 and CDR2 from the germline V gene are LNHNV and YYDKDF (reference sequence). CDR3 loop: CATSRVAGIETQYF. The full variable domain, in which reference TRBV15 and TRBJ2-5 provide the parts outside the CDR3, is DAMVIQNPRYQVTQFGKPVTLSCSQTLNHNVMYWYQQKSSQAPKLLFHYYDKDFNNEADTPDNFQSRRPNTSFCFLDIRSPGLGDTAMYLCATSRVAGIETQYFGPGTRLLVL.

The V and J genes are TRBV6-6 and TRBJ1-2; the TCRdb D gene call, TRBD1, has no DNA to confirm it. The CDR3 runs 11 residues. The germline V gene has CDR1 MNHNY and CDR2 SVGAGI (reference sequence). Here the CDR3 reads CASITGDGYTF.

The V call is TRBV29-1, the J call TRBJ2-5; there is no DNA to check the TCRdb D call of TRBD2. This CDR3 spans 14 amino acids. CDR1 and CDR2 (germline): SQVTM, ANQGSEA. The CDR3 protein is CSVWGGLPSETQYF.

The chain recombines TRBV28 with TRBJ2-1; the TCRdb D gene call, TRBD2, has no DNA to confirm it. Germline V gene lookup returns CDR1 MDHEN and CDR2 SYDVKM. This CDR3 is built from 14 residues. CDR3 region: CASSSLRGPTEQFF.

The V gene is TRBV5-8, the J gene TRBJ2-2; checking the TCRdb D call of TRBD2 is not possible without DNA. CDR1 is SGHTS, CDR2 YDEGEE, per germline. The length of the CDR3 is 17 residues. The CDR3: CASSLAGTSGRTGELFF.

The chain uses TRBV27 and TRBJ2-1; there is no DNA to check the TCRdb D call of TRBD1. CDR1 and CDR2 from the germline V gene are MNHEY and SMNVEV (reference sequence). This CDR3 is 14 amino acids long. CDR3 loop: CASSYDRGSNEQFF.

CDR3 sequence: CSARGIQGWEYNEQFF. The chain uses TRBV20-1 and TRBJ2-1; TCRdb gives TRBD1 as the D gene, but with no DNA this cannot be confirmed. The germline CDR1 and CDR2 sequences are DFQATT and SNEGSKA (reference sequence). The CDR3 consists of 16 residues.

CDR3 residues: CSAREPSGSLKTQYF. The gene calls are TRBV20-1 and TRBJ2-5; with no DNA, the TCRdb D assignment of TRBD2 cannot be verified. CDR1 is DFQATT and CDR2 is SNEGSKA in the germline V gene (reference sequence). The CDR3 runs to 15 residues.

This chain links TRBV6-5 with TRBJ1-6; as DNA is missing, the TRBD1 call by TCRdb cannot be tested. Germline V gene data show CDR1 as MNHEY and CDR2 as SVGAGI. The length of the CDR3 is 17 residues. CDR3 protein: CASSYSSGGANNSPLHF.